The 14 T cell receptor beta chains given below trace back to one sample, sequenced in a study of brain T cells in children with intractable seizures. Clones were sequenced by immunoSEQ multiplex PCR, and TCRdb holds only the in-frame ones, with some missing. The table shows hundreds of thousands of clones, with about 94% occurring only once. The time point: blood from clinic visit 5 months post-surgery; TSC patient then seizure free. Source: peripheral blood, taken 5 to 6 months after surgery. These receptors all stem from a boy in the first two years of life with tuberous sclerosis and intractable seizures.

This clone came up once. V and J are TRBV19 and TRBJ2-7; D not resolved. Deletions cut 5 bases from V and 7 bases from J, with 18 bases between. Germline values: CDR1 LNHDA, CDR2 SQIVND (reference sequence). CDR3 length: 14 residues. Here the CDR3 reads CASSGTAAFGEQYF. The CDR3 DNA reads as TGTGCCAGTAGTGGTACGGCTGCCTTTGGGGAGCAGTACTTC.

The J gene is TRBJ1-1, the V gene TRBV6-2 or TRBV6-3; D is undetermined. CDR1 and CDR2 from the germline V gene are MNHEY and SVGEGT. Trimming removed 5 bases at V and 6 bases at J, with 13 bases between. This CDR3 contains 13 residues. The CDR3 loop reads CASSPSMFAEAFF. As DNA, the CDR3 is TGTGCCAGCAGTCCCTCTATGTTTGCTGAAGCTTTCTTT.

The chain uses TRBV18 and TRBJ1-2, with TRBD1 identical over 8 bases. The CDR3 consists of 15 residues. V was pared by 2 bases and J by 6 bases, with 8 bases of the junction left unmatched. Germline lookup yields CDR1 KGHSH and CDR2 LQKENI. CDR3 protein: CASSPMDRAANGYTF. Written as DNA, the CDR3 is TGTGCCAGCTCACCAATGGACAGGGCGGCGAATGGCTACACCTTC.

The chain uses TRBV5-6 and TRBJ2-5; the D gene is possibly TRBD1 (5 bases). CDR1 and CDR2 (germline): SGHDT, YYEEEE. The CDR3 covers 14 residues. Trimming shortened V by 2 bases and J by 1 base, and 9 bases separated the two germline ends. This CDR3 is CASSLSGIQETQYF. CDR3 nucleotides: TGTGCCAGCAGCTTATCAGGGATCCAAGAGACCCAGTACTTC.

The chain uses TRBV18 and TRBJ1-4, with D unresolved. The CDR3 is made up of 15 amino acids. The V and J ends lost 2 bases and 0 bases respectively, with 7 bases between them. The V gene's germline CDR1 is KGHSH and CDR2 LQKENI. The CDR3 DNA reads as TGTGCCAGCTCACCAGCGAGGGCAACTAATGAAAAACTGTTTTTT. Protein sequence: CASSPARATNEKLFF.

V and J are TRBV5-1 and TRBJ2-7; TRBD1 might be the D (5 bases). This CDR3 contains 12 residues. Germline loops: CDR1 SGHRS, CDR2 YFSETQ. Trimming left V 4 bases short and J 6 bases short, with 11 bases between. CDR3 sequence: CASSPVGREQYF. As DNA, the CDR3 is TGCGCCAGCAGCCCGGTGGGGCGCGAGCAGTACTTC.

The V call is TRBV9, the J call TRBJ2-3, with 7 bases fitting TRBD1. The CDR3 spans 18 residues. Germline V gene sequence: CDR1 SGDLS, CDR2 YYNGEE. V was clipped by 0 bases and J by 4 bases; unmatched bases: 14. CDR3 bases: TGTGCCAGCAGCGTAGCCATACGAGCGACAGGGTTGGCAGATACGCAGTATTTT. Translated: CASSVAIRATGLADTQYF.

This chain links TRBV7-9 with TRBJ2-5, with unresolved D. This CDR3 is 12 amino acids long. The germline V gene has CDR1 SEHNR and CDR2 FQNEAQ (reference sequence). The germline V and J ends were trimmed by 5 bases and 4 bases, with 8 bases remaining between them. The CDR3 spells CASSTPAETQYF. DNA for the CDR3: TGTGCCAGCAGCACCCCGGCAGAGACCCAGTACTTC.

CDR3 sequence: CASSQGLADYNEQFF. The CDR3 DNA follows: TGTGCCAGCAGCCAAGGACTAGCGGACTACAATGAGCAGTTCTTC. This chain uses TRBV4-2 with TRBJ2-1, with 9 bases fitting TRBD2. This CDR3 is 15 amino acids long. Germline values: CDR1 LGHNA, CDR2 YNFKEQ. V dropped 1 base and J dropped 3; count of bases not matched to a gene: 1.

The count of this clone is one. The gene calls are TRBV15 and TRBJ2-7; D remains ambiguous. Germline loops: CDR1 LNHNV, CDR2 YYDKDF (reference sequence). The CDR3 loop spans 10 amino acids. Trimming shortened V by 5 bases and J by 3 bases, and 2 bases separated the two germline ends. CDR3 region: CATSGYEQYF. The CDR3 DNA sequence: TGTGCCACCAGCGGCTACGAGCAGTACTTC.

V and J are TRBV6-5 and TRBJ1-1; TRBD1 is a possible D gene (6 bases). Trimming left V 0 bases short and J 1 base short, with 9 bases between. CDR3 length: 15 amino acids. CDR1 MNHEY and CDR2 SVGAGI come from the germline V gene. Here the CDR3 DNA reads TGTGCCAGCAGTTACTCCGGGGGCGCGAACACTGAAGCTTTCTTT. Its protein is CASSYSGGANTEAFF.

The CDR3 DNA follows: TGCGCCAGCAGCCAAGGACAGGGGGCGTGGGAGCAGTACTTC. Translation gives CASSQGQGAWEQYF. The V gene is TRBV4-1, the J gene TRBJ2-7; TRBD1 aligns across 10 bases. The germline CDR1 and CDR2 sequences are MGHRA and YSYEKL. CDR3 size: 14 residues. Trimming took 1 base from V and 7 from J; bases not matched to a gene: 4.

The chain is built from TRBV7-3 and TRBJ1-2; tentatively, D is TRBD1 (6 bases). Deletions cut 2 bases from V and 8 bases from J, with 12 bases between. The CDR3 runs to 13 residues. Germline CDR1 SGHTA, CDR2 FQGTGA. The CDR3 sequence: CASSLGWTVGYTF. The DNA of the CDR3 is TGTGCCAGCAGCTTAGGTTGGACAGTAGGCTACACCTTC.

The V and J genes are TRBV28 and TRBJ1-2; 9 nucleotides match TRBD1. The length of the CDR3 is 14 residues. Germline V lookup: CDR1 MDHEN, CDR2 SYDVKM. The V and J ends lost 6 bases and 4 bases, in that order; junction bases with no gene match: 6. This CDR3 reads CASSHAGQGYGYTF. Written as DNA, the CDR3 is TGTGCCAGCAGCCATGCGGGACAGGGCTATGGCTACACCTTC.